This T cell receptor (beta chain) is from a study of neurological immune-mediated disorders. About the study: Among some 35 multiple sclerosis patients, roughly 30 were relapsing-remitting and 3 were secondary progressive.

Study-wide results and limits: Expanded clones shared no CDR3 amino acid sequences across subjects, suggesting private repertoires in all groups.

CDR1 and CDR2 (germline): SGHDT, YYEEEE. Trimming took 3 bases from V and 6 from J; bases not matched to a gene: 8. This CDR3 contains 15 residues. Turning to this clonotype: Its antigen is as yet unknown.

TCRdb re-derived calls from the 5' RACE reads in MiXCR, one entry per CDR3 protein. The table has 95,000 or so distinct CDR3 sequences, around 3.3% seen once; the top ten hold roughly 6%. A total of 2 million PBMCs stored at -80 degrees C provided the unsorted libraries. The TCR was taken from a woman younger than 35 with multiple sclerosis. The rearrangement links TRBV5-6 to TRBJ1-4; 7 positions agree with TRBD1. Sequenced material: PBMCs. The CDR3 sequence: CASSYARDRYEKLFF. The CDR3 region has the DNA TGTGCCAGCAGCTATGCCCGGGACAGATATGAAAAACTGTTTTTT. The whole variable domain, filled in from reference TRBV5-6 and TRBJ1-4, reads DAGVTQSPTHLIKTRGQQVTLRCSPKSGHDTVSWYQQALGQGPQFIFQYYEEEERQRGNFPDRFSGHQFPNYSSELNVNALLLGDSALYLCASSYARDRYEKLFFGSGTQLSVL.